A selection of T cell receptor beta chains follows, all from one sample in a study of human T cells and chemical hapten exposure. In TCRdb, the RACE reads were re-called with MiXCR into one record per CDR3 protein. The table lists roughly 120,000 distinct CDR3 sequences, roughly 12% of them singletons. The sample here was whole blood, taken in connection with sensitization to the hapten diphenylcyclopropenone (DPC). The source is a woman in her fifties or sixties with alopecia areata. Some clones in this sample may be carry-over from other donors' samples. Both conserved end residues are part of each CDR3. The D gene is left open where the match is weak. Clone size, where shown, is once, few, many, or a class for clones that have expanded.

CDR3: CASSAGTGVLEQYF
DNA: TGTGCCAGCAGCGCCGGGACAGGAGTGTTGGAGCAGTACTTC
J: TRBJ2-7
V: TRBV9
D: TRBD1
length: 14
size: once

CDR3: CASRLTGAPGAPQHF
DNA: TGCGCCAGCAGATTGACCGGGGCGCCGGGGGCGCCCCAGCATTTT
J: TRBJ1-5
V: TRBV5-1
D: .
length: 15
size: .

CDR3: CASSYARNTGELFF
DNA: TGTGCCAGCAGTTACGCTCGGAACACCGGGGAGCTGTTTTTT
J: TRBJ2-2
V: TRBV6-2/TRBV6-3
D: .
length: 14
size: many

CDR3: CSASEGAVNSPLHF
DNA: TGCAGTGCCAGCGAGGGGGCGGTTAATTCACCCCTCCACTTT
J: TRBJ1-6
V: TRBV20-1
D: TRBD1
length: 14
size: once

CDR3: CSARDRYPTTGELFF
DNA: TGCAGTGCTAGAGATCGCTACCCCACCACCGGGGAGCTGTTTTTT
J: TRBJ2-2
V: TRBV20-1
D: .
length: 15
size: few

CDR3: CASSRLTSGQETQYF
DNA: TGTGCCAGCAGCCGTTTAACTAGCGGACAAGAGACCCAGTACTTC
J: TRBJ2-5
V: TRBV7-9
D: TRBD2
length: 15
size: many

CDR3: CASSLAAGSGETQYF
DNA: TGTGCCAGCAGCTTGGCGGCGGGAAGCGGCGAGACCCAGTACTTC
J: TRBJ2-5
V: TRBV5-8
D: .
length: 15
size: .

CDR3: CASSEAGRPAETQYF
DNA: TGTGCCAGCAGTGAAGCAGGACGCCCAGCAGAGACCCAGTACTTC
J: TRBJ2-5
V: TRBV6-1
D: .
length: 15
size: few

CDR3: CASGAPDRPSEETQYF
DNA: TGTGCCAGCGGGGCCCCGGACAGGCCCTCGGAGGAGACCCAGTACTTC
J: TRBJ2-5
V: TRBV2
D: TRBD1
length: 16
size: few

CDR3: CSVVRDTDTQYF
DNA: TGCAGCGTTGTTCGGGACACAGATACGCAGTATTTT
J: TRBJ2-3
V: TRBV29-1
D: .
length: 12
size: many

CDR3: CASSSSGTSPLHF
DNA: TGTGCCAGCAGTTCCTCCGGGACTTCACCCCTCCACTTT
J: TRBJ1-6
V: TRBV6-2/TRBV6-3
D: .
length: 13
size: .

CDR3: CASTGALSTDTQYF
DNA: TGTGCCAGCACCGGGGCTCTTAGCACAGATACGCAGTATTTT
J: TRBJ2-3
V: TRBV12-3/TRBV12-4
D: .
length: 14
size: few

CDR3: CASRSSWEQFF
DNA: TGTGCCAGCAGATCGTCGTGGGAGCAGTTCTTC
J: TRBJ2-1
V: TRBV11-2
D: .
length: 11
size: .

CDR3: CASSTIAGTEAFF
DNA: TGTGCCAGCAGCACCATCGCCGGGACAGAAGCTTTCTTT
J: TRBJ1-1
V: TRBV7-9
D: .
length: 13
size: many